This passage covers 24 T cell receptor beta chains from one sample sequenced in a study of blood T cell repertoires in COVID-19. Data came from immunoSEQ multiplex PCR; TCRdb stores just in-frame clones and leaves some out. The sample includes around 200,000 clones, approximately 85% of them seen just once. Sequenced sample: peripheral blood. The receptors were sampled from an elderly woman with acute or convalescent COVID-19.

The rearrangement links TRBV7-2 to TRBJ2-5; no firm D call. Looked up from germline, CDR1 is SGHTA and CDR2 is FQGNSA. V was pared by 5 bases and J by 6 bases, with 10 bases between. This CDR3 contains 12 residues. CDR3 residues: CASSQMRKTQYF. CDR3 DNA sequence: TGTGCCAGCAGCCAAATGAGAAAGACCCAGTACTTC.

The chain recombines TRBV15 with TRBJ1-1; D is possibly TRBD1 (6 bases). V lost 1 base, J lost 7 bases, and 16 bases lay in between. The CDR3 is 15 residues long. Germline loops: CDR1 LNHNV, CDR2 YYDKDF (reference sequence). CDR3 DNA: TGTGCCACCAGCAGAGGGACAGATCTACCCGGTGAAGCTTTCTTT. Its protein product is CATSRGTDLPGEAFF.

The chain carries TRBV5-1 and TRBJ1-1, with D perhaps TRBD1 (6 bases). Germline lookup yields CDR1 SGHRS and CDR2 YFSETQ. Trimming removed 1 base from V and 3 bases from J, with 10 bases in between. The CDR3 has 14 residues. CDR3 amino acids: CASSLTGRDTEAFF. The DNA for the CDR3 is TGCGCCAGCAGCTTGACAGGGCGAGACACTGAAGCTTTCTTT. The full variable domain, completed using reference TRBV5-1 and TRBJ1-1, is KAGVTQTPRYLIKTRGQQVTLSCSPISGHRSVSWYQQTPGQGLQFLFEYFSETQRNKGNFPGRFSGRQFSNSRSEMNVSTLELGDSALYLCASSLTGRDTEAFFGQGTRLTVV.

The chain couples TRBV9 to TRBJ2-3; 7 bases map to TRBD1. The CDR3 runs 15 residues. Per germline, CDR1 SGDLS and CDR2 YYNGEE. The junction had 11 bases not matched to a gene; V was cut back by 4 bases and J by 6 bases. For the CDR3, the DNA is TGTGCCAGCAGCTCTCGACAGGGACGTCTGGATACGCAGTATTTT. Amino acids: CASSSRQGRLDTQYF.

This rearrangement joins TRBV2 to TRBJ2-1; 11 nucleotides agree with TRBD2. Unmatched junction bases numbered 5, after V lost 5 bases and J lost 5 bases. The germline CDR1 and CDR2 sequences are SNHLY and FYNNEI. The CDR3 is 15 residues long. The CDR3 nucleotides are TGTGCCAGCAGTTTCCTAGCGGGAGGTAACAATGAGCAGTTCTTC. This sequence encodes CASSFLAGGNNEQFF.

This chain links TRBV19 with TRBJ1-1; D ambiguous. The CDR3 is 12 residues long. The germline V gene encodes CDR1 LNHDA and CDR2 SQIVND (reference sequence). V lost 3 bases and J lost 7, with 9 bases in between. As DNA, the CDR3 is TGTGCCAGTAGTATCGGAGGTGGTGAAGCTTTCTTT. Translated: CASSIGGGEAFF.

The chain recombines TRBV19 with TRBJ2-1; TRBD1 matches 8 bases. From germline, CDR1 is LNHDA and CDR2 SQIVND (reference sequence). The CDR3 consists of 15 residues. J gave up 2 bases and V 4 bases, and 4 bases lay outside the gene matches. The CDR3 spells CASSTDRDTYNEQFF. Here the CDR3 DNA reads TGTGCCAGTAGTACGGACAGGGACACCTACAATGAGCAGTTCTTC.

This chain uses TRBV20-1 with TRBJ2-5; possibly TRBD2 for D (6 bases). Trimming removed 3 bases from V and 5 bases from J, with 19 bases in between. The CDR3 contains 15 residues. In germline, CDR1 is DFQATT, CDR2 SNEGSKA (reference sequence). The CDR3 is CSASLYSGPWETQYF. For the CDR3, the DNA is TGCAGTGCTAGTCTGTATAGCGGTCCCTGGGAGACCCAGTACTTC.

The chain joins TRBV3-1 (or the pseudogene TRBV3-2) to TRBJ2-3, with TRBD2 matching over 14 bases. Trimming cost V 5 bases and J 4 bases; bases outside gene matches: 11. The CDR3 extends over 18 amino acids. The germline V gene encodes CDR1 LGHDT and CDR2 YNNKEL (reference sequence). The chain's CDR3 is CASSSGLAGGLRPDTQYF. The CDR3 coding sequence is TGTGCCAGCAGCTCTGGACTAGCGGGAGGCCTCCGGCCAGATACGCAGTATTTT.

This clone was observed a single time. CDR3 DNA: TGTGCCAGCAGTGAAGAGCAGGGGCGGCGGGCGCATCAGCCCCAGCATTTT. Protein: CASSEEQGRRAHQPQHF. The chain recombines TRBV6-1 with TRBJ1-5; D possibly corresponds to TRBD1 (6 bases). V gave up 1 base and J gave up 5 bases, with 18 bases separating them. The CDR3 consists of 17 residues. Germline V lookup: CDR1 MNHNS, CDR2 SASEGT.

The rearrangement uses TRBV2 and TRBJ1-6; 9 positions agree with TRBD1. The V and J ends lost 7 bases and 7 bases, in that order; junction bases with no gene match: 8. This CDR3 spans 15 amino acids. Germline V gives CDR1 SNHLY, CDR2 FYNNEI. The CDR3 spells CASNPDRGGNSPLHF. The CDR3 coding sequence is TGTGCCAGCAATCCGGACAGGGGCGGGAATTCACCCCTCCACTTT.

The chain couples TRBV6-1 to TRBJ1-6; tentatively, D is TRBD1 (5 bases). V was cut by 3 bases and J by 3 bases, with 12 bases left in between. The CDR3 consists of 16 residues. From germline, CDR1 is MNHNS and CDR2 SASEGT. In DNA form, the CDR3 reads TGTGCCAGCAGTGAGACGTTGGGGCTCTATAATTCACCCCTCCACTTT. This codes for CASSETLGLYNSPLHF.

V and J are TRBV7-4 and TRBJ1-6, with D hard to call. The V and J ends lost 5 bases and 0 bases respectively, with 11 bases between them. The CDR3 loop spans 16 amino acids. The germline CDR1 and CDR2 sequences are SGHVT and SQSDAQ. The CDR3 bases are TGTGCCAGCAGCCCCCGCAACAGCTCCTATAATTCACCCCTCCACTTT. Translation: CASSPRNSSYNSPLHF. The variable domain in full, completed from reference TRBV7-4 and TRBJ1-6, reads GAGVSQSPRYKVAKRGRDVALRCDSISGHVTLYWYRQTLGQGSEVLTYSQSDAQRDKSGRPSGRFSAERPERSVSTLKIQRTEQGDSAVYLCASSPRNSSYNSPLHFGNGTRLTVT.

The rearrangement uses TRBV5-4 and TRBJ2-7, with a possible D match to TRBD2 (6 bases). CDR1 SGHNT and CDR2 YYREEE come from the germline V gene (reference sequence). Trimming left V 3 bases short and J 3 bases short, with 22 bases between. The CDR3 is made up of 17 amino acids. The CDR3 DNA reads as TGTGCCAGCAGCTCGGAAAGGCGGCGGGTGGGAGGCTACGAGCAGTACTTC. Encoded protein: CASSSERRRVGGYEQYF.

This clone was counted a single time. This rearrangement joins TRBV29-1 to TRBJ1-1; possible D gene TRBD1, 5 bases. This CDR3 spans 14 amino acids. The V gene's germline CDR1 is SQVTM and CDR2 ANQGSEA. Trimming removed 0 bases from V and 5 bases from J, with 13 bases in between. The CDR3 reads CSVEEGGSGTEAFF. The CDR3 region has the DNA TGCAGCGTTGAAGAGGGGGGGAGTGGGACTGAAGCTTTCTTT.

The gene calls are TRBV6-2 or TRBV6-3 and TRBJ2-2, with D possibly TRBD2 on 5 matching bases. This CDR3 contains 16 residues. The V end was cut by 3 bases, the J end by 2 bases, with 13 bases between. Looked up from germline, CDR1 is MNHEY and CDR2 is SVGEGT. CDR3 DNA: TGTGCCAGCAGTTATAACGAGGGTTTCAACACCGGGGAGCTGTTTTTT. Its protein is CASSYNEGFNTGELFF.

The V and J genes are TRBV12-3 or TRBV12-4 and TRBJ1-4; TRBD1 matches 9 bases. The CDR3 sequence is 13 residues long. The V gene end was trimmed by 6 bases and the J gene end by 10 bases; junction bases not matched to a gene: 6. In nucleotides, the CDR3 is TGTGCCAGCAGCAACACAGGGGGCACAAAACTGTTTTTT. This encodes CASSNTGGTKLFF.

This chain uses TRBV7-2 with TRBJ2-1; 7 bases align to TRBD1. The CDR3 loop spans 15 amino acids. V lost 1 base to trimming and J lost 4 bases; unmatched junction nucleotides: 4. Germline-derived CDR1 and CDR2 are SGHTA and FQGNSA. The CDR3 DNA sequence: TGTGCCAGCAGCTTAGAGGGACAGAGTTACAATGAGCAGTTCTTC. Amino acids: CASSLEGQSYNEQFF.

The chain combines TRBV19 with TRBJ1-1; D might be TRBD1 (5 bases). The length of the CDR3 is 15 residues. CDR1 LNHDA and CDR2 SQIVND come from the germline V gene (reference sequence). Trimming removed 6 bases from V and 5 bases from J, with 19 bases in between. CDR3 sequence: CASRGVNTGGTEAFF. The CDR3 region has the DNA TGTGCCAGTAGGGGCGTCAACACGGGGGGGACTGAAGCTTTCTTT.

The chain links TRBV13 to TRBJ1-2; TRBD1 agrees at 9 bases. V shed 4 bases and J 6 bases; nucleotides not matched to a gene: 9. The V gene's germline CDR1 is PRHDT and CDR2 FYEKMQ (reference sequence). This CDR3 has 15 residues. CDR3 protein: CASSSTLYRGHGYTF. The CDR3 nucleotides are TGTGCCAGCAGCTCCACCCTGTACAGGGGGCATGGCTACACCTTC.

The V call is TRBV24-1, the J call TRBJ2-7, with 8 positions matching TRBD1. The germline V gene encodes CDR1 KGHDR and CDR2 SFDVKD. V trimming: 2 bases; J trimming: 2 bases; junction bases outside the gene matches: 7. This CDR3 contains 16 residues. CDR3 nucleotides: TGTGCCACCAGTGATTATGGAAGGACAGGGACCTACGAGCAGTACTTC. This gives the protein CATSDYGRTGTYEQYF.

The chain couples TRBV6-2 or TRBV6-3 to TRBJ2-3, with a weak D call TRBD2 (6 bases). Germline-derived CDR1 and CDR2 are MNHEY and SVGEGT. V was clipped by 6 bases and J by 3 bases, with 16 bases between them. The CDR3 is made up of 15 amino acids. The CDR3 is CASSRGWGGTDTQYF. The CDR3 bases are TGTGCCAGCAGCCGAGGTTGGGGAGGAACAGATACGCAGTATTTT.

The rearrangement links TRBV19 to TRBJ1-1; maybe TRBD1 (5 bases). The V and J ends lost 4 bases and 4 bases respectively, with 10 bases between them. The germline V gene encodes CDR1 LNHDA and CDR2 SQIVND (reference sequence). The CDR3 is 13 residues long. The CDR3 sequence is CASSKGLGTEAFF. CDR3 DNA: TGTGCCAGTAGTAAGGGGCTGGGCACTGAAGCTTTCTTT.

The chain is built from TRBV30 and TRBJ1-2, with a weak D call TRBD1 (5 bases). The CDR3 extends over 15 amino acids. The germline CDR1 and CDR2 sequences are GTSNPN and SVGIG (reference sequence). Trimming pared 3 bases from V and 3 bases from J, leaving 17 bases between. The CDR3 reads CAWSPGLGKDYGYTF. The CDR3 DNA follows: TGTGCCTGGAGCCCGGGACTCGGTAAAGACTATGGCTACACCTTC.